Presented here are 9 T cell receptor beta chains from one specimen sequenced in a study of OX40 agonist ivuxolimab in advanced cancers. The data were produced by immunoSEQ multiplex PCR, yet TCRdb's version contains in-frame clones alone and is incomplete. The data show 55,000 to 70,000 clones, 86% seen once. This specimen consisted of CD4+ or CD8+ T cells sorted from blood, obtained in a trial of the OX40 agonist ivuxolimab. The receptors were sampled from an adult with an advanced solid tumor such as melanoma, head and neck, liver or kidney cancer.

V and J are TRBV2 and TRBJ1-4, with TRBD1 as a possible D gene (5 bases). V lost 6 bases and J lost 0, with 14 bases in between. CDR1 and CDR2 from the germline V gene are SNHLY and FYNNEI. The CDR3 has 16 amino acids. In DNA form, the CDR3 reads TGTGCCAGCAGGCCGGGGGTGAGGTCAACTAATGAAAAACTGTTTTTT. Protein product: CASRPGVRSTNEKLFF.

The CDR3 DNA reads TGTGCCAGCCGAGGGACAGAGGACTTCTACGAGCAGTACTTC. Translated: CASRGTEDFYEQYF. The chain has TRBV7-8 and TRBJ2-5, with TRBD1 identical over 7 bases. The closer fit of TRBJ2-7 to the DNA end suggests the J call may be wrong. Germline V gives CDR1 SGHVS, CDR2 FQNEAQ. The CDR3 runs 14 residues.

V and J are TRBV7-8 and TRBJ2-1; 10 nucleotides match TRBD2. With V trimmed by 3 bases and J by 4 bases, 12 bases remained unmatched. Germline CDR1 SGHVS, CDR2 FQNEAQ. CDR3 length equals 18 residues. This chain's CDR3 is CASSFLLAGPFLYNEQFF. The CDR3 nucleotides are TGTGCCAGCAGCTTCCTACTAGCGGGACCCTTCCTTTACAATGAGCAGTTCTTC.

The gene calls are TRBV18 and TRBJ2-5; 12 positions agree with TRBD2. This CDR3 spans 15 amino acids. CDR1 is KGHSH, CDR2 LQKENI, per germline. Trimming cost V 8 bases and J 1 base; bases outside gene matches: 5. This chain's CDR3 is CASQGLAGLQETQYF. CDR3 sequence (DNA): TGTGCCAGCCAAGGACTAGCGGGGCTCCAAGAGACCCAGTACTTC.

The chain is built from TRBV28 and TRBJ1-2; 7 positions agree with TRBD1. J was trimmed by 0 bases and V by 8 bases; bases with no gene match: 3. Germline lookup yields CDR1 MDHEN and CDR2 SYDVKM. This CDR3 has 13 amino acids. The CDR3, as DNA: TGTGCCAGCCTCGACAGGGCTAACTATGGCTACACCTTC. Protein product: CASLDRANYGYTF.

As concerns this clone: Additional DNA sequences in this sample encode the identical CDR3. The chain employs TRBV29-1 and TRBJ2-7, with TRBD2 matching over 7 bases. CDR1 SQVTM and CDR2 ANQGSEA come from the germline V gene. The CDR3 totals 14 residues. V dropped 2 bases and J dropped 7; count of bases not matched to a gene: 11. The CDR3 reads CSVETPQRRGEQYF. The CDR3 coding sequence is TGCAGCGTTGAAACCCCACAGCGGCGGGGGGAGCAGTACTTC.

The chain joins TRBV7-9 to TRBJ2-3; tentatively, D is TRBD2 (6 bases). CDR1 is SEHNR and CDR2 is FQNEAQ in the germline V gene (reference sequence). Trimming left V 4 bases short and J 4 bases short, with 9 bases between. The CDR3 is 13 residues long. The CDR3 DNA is TGTGCCAGCAGCTCTACGGGGGCAGATACGCAGTATTTT. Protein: CASSSTGADTQYF.

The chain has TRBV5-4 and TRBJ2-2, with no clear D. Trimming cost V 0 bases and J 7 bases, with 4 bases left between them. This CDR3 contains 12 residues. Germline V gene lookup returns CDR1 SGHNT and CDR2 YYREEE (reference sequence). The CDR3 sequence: CASSLVIGELFF. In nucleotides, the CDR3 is TGTGCCAGCAGCTTGGTGATCGGGGAGCTGTTTTTT.

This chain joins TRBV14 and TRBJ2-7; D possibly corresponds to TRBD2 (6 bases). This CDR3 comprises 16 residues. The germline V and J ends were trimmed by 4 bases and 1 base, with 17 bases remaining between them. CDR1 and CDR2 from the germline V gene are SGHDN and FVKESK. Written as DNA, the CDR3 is TGTGCCAGCAGCCGTAACGACGGGAGTGCATCCTACGAGCAGTACTTC. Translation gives CASSRNDGSASYEQYF.